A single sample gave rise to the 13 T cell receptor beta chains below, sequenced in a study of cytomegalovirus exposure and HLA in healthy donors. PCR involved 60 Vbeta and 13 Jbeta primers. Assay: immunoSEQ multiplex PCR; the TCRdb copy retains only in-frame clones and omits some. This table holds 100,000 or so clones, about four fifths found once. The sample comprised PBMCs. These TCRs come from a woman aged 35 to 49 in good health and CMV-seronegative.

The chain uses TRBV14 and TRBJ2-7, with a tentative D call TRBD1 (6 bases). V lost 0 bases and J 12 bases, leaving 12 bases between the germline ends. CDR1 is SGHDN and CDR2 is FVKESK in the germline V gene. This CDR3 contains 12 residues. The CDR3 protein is CASSQETQGWYF. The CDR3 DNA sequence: TGTGCCAGCAGCCAAGAGACGCAGGGGTGGTACTTC.

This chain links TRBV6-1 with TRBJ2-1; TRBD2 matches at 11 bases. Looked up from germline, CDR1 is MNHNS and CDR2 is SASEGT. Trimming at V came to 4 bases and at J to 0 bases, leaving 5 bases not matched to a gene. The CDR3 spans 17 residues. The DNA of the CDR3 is TGTGCCAGCAGTGGACTAGCGGGAATTAGCTCCTACAATGAGCAGTTCTTC. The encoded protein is CASSGLAGISSYNEQFF.

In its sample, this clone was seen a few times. As DNA, the CDR3 is TGTGCCAGCAGCCAAGGCTCTATTAACTATGGCTACACCTTC. This gives the protein CASSQGSINYGYTF. The chain employs TRBV4-2 and TRBJ1-2; D remains unclear. There are 14 residues in the CDR3. Trimming cost V 1 base and J 1 base, with 7 bases left between them. Germline assignment: CDR1 LGHNA and CDR2 YNFKEQ.

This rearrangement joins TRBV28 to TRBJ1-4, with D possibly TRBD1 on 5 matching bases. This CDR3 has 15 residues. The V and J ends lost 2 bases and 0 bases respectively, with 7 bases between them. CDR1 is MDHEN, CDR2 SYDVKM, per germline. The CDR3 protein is CASSLQGATNEKLFF. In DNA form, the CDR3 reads TGTGCCAGCAGTTTACAAGGGGCAACTAATGAAAAACTGTTTTTT.

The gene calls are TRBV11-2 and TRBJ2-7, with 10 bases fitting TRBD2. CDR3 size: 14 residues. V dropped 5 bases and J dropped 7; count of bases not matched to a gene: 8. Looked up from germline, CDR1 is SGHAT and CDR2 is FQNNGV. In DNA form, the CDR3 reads TGTGCCAGCAGCCGAATAGCGGGGGGCAGGGAGCAGTACTTC. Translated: CASSRIAGGREQYF. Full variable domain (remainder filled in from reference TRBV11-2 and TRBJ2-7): EAGVAQSPRYKIIEKRQSVAFWCNPISGHATLYWYQQILGQGPKLLIQFQNNGVVDDSQLPKDRFSAERLKGVDSTLKIQPAKLEDSAVYLCASSRIAGGREQYFGPGTRLTVT.

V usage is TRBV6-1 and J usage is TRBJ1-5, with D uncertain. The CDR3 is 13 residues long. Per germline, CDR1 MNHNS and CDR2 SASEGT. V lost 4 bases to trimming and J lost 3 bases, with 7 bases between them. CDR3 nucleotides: TGTGCCAGCAGTGTTACAGTCAATCAGCCCCAGCATTTT. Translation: CASSVTVNQPQHF.

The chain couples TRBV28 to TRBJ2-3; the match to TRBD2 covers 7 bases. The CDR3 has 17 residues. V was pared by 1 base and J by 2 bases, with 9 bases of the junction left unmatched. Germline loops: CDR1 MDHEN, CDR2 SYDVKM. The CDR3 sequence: CASSLLGPSGSTDTQYF. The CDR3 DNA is TGTGCCAGCAGTTTATTAGGTCCTAGCGGCTCCACAGATACGCAGTATTTT. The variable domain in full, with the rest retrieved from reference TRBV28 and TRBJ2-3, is DVKVTQSSRYLVKRTGEKVFLECVQDMDHENMFWYRQDPGLGLRLIYFSYDVKMKEKGDIPEGYSVSREKKERFSLILESASTNQTSMYLCASSLLGPSGSTDTQYFGPGTRLTVL.

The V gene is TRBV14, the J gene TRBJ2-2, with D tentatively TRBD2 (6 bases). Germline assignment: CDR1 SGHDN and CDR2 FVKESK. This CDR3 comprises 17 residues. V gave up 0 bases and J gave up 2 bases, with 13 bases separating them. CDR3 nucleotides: TGTGCCAGCAGCCAAGATCTTTTAGCGGCCAACACCGGGGAGCTGTTTTTT. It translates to CASSQDLLAANTGELFF.

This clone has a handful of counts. CDR3 nucleotide sequence: TGTGCCAGTACCACCCCAGGGAGGGAAGGCTATGGCTACACCTTC. Its protein product is CASTTPGREGYGYTF. The J gene is TRBJ1-2, the V gene TRBV19; D is perhaps TRBD1 (5 bases). The germline CDR1 and CDR2 sequences are LNHDA and SQIVND (reference sequence). The CDR3 extends over 15 amino acids. Trimming shortened V by 7 bases and J by 4 bases, and 19 bases separated the two germline ends.

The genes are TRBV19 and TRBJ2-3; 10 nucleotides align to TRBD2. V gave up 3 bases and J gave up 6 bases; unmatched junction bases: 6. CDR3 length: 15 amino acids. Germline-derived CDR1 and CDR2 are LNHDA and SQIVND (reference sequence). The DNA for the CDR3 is TGTGCCAGTAGTATCCAAGCGGGAGGGTTCGATACGCAGTATTTT. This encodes CASSIQAGGFDTQYF.

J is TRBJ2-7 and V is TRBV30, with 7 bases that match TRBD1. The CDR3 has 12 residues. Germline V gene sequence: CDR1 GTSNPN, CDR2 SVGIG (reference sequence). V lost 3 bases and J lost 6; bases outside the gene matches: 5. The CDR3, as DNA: TGTGCCTGGAGCCTATCAGGGGGCGAGCAGTACTTC. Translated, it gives CAWSLSGGEQYF.

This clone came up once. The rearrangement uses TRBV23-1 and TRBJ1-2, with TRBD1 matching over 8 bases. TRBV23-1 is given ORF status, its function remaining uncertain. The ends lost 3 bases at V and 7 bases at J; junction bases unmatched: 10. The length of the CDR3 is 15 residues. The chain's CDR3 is CASSQTGEEDCGYTF. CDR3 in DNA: TGCGCCAGCAGTCAGACAGGGGAAGAAGATTGTGGCTACACCTTC.

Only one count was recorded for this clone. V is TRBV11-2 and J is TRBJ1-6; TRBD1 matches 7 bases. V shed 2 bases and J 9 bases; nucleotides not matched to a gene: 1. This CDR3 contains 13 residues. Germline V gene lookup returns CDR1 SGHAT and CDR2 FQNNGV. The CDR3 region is CASSLNRGSPLHF. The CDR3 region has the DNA TGTGCCAGCAGCTTAAACAGGGGTTCACCCCTCCACTTT. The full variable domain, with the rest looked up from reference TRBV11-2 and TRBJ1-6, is EAGVAQSPRYKIIEKRQSVAFWCNPISGHATLYWYQQILGQGPKLLIQFQNNGVVDDSQLPKDRFSAERLKGVDSTLKIQPAKLEDSAVYLCASSLNRGSPLHFGNGTRLTVT.